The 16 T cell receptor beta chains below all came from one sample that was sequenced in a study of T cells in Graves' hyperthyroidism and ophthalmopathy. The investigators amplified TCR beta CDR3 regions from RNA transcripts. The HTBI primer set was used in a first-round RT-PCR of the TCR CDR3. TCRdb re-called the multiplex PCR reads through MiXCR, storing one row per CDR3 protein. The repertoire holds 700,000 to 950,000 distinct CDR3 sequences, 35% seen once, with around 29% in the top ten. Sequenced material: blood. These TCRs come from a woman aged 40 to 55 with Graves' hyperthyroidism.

As DNA, the CDR3 is TGTGCCAGCAGCGGGCAGACCGGGAACTATGGCTACACCTTC. Translating it yields CASSGQTGNYGYTF. The V gene is TRBV7-9, the J gene TRBJ1-2; D not certain. CDR3 length: 14 amino acids. CDR1 and CDR2 from the germline V gene are SEHNR and FQNEAQ (reference sequence). The germline V and J ends were trimmed by 5 bases and 2 bases, with 12 bases remaining between them.

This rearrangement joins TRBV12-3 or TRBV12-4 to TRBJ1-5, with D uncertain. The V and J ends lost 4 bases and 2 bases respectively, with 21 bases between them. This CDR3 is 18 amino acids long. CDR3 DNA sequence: TGTGCCAGCAGTTACTTCCGGTCGGGGATCGGTGGCAATCAGCCCCAGCATTTT. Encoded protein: CASSYFRSGIGGNQPQHF.

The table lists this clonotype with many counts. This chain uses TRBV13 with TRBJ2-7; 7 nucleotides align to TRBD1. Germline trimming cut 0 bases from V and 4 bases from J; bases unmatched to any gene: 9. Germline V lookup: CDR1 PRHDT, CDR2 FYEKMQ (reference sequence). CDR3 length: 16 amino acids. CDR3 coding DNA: TGTGCCAGCAGCTTAGGAGGCAGGGGGTTTACGTACGAGCAGTACTTC. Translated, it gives CASSLGGRGFTYEQYF.

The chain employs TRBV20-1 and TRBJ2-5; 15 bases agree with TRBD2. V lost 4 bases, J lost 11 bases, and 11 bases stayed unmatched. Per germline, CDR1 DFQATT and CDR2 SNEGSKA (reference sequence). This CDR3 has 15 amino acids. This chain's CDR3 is CSANWGLAGGNTQYF. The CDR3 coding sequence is TGCAGTGCTAATTGGGGACTAGCGGGAGGAAATACGCAGTACTTC.

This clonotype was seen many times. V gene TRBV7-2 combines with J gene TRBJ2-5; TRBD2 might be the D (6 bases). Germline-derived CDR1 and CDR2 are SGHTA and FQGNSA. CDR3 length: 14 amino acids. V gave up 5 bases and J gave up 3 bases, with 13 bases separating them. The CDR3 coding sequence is TGTGCCAGCAGCCCTTTCGGCGGGGAAGAGACCCAGTACTTC. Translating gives CASSPFGGEETQYF.

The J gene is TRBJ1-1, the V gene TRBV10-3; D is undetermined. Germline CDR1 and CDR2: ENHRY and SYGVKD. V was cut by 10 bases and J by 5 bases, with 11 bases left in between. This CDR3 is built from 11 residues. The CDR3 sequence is CASTIGTEAFF. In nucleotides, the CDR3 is TGTGCCAGCACCATCGGGACTGAAGCTTTCTTT.

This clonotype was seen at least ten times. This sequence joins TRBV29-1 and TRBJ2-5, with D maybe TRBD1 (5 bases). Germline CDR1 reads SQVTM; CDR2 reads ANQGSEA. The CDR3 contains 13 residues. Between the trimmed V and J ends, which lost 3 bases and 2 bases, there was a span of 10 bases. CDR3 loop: CSVDRQLQETQYF. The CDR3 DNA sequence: TGCAGCGTTGATCGACAGTTACAAGAGACCCAGTACTTC.

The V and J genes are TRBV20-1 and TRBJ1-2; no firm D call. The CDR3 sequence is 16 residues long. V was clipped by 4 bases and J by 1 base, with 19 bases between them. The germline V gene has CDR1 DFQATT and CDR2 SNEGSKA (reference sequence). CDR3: CSAIGIFSGYNYGYTF. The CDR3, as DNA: TGCAGTGCTATAGGGATTTTCTCCGGGTATAACTATGGCTACACCTTC.

The DNA for the CDR3 is TGTGCCAGCCGTCGGGACCAGGGCAATGAGCAGTTCTTC. Its translation is CASRRDQGNEQFF. This sequence joins TRBV11-1 and TRBJ2-1; D may correspond to TRBD1 or TRBD2 (5 bases each). The germline V and J ends were trimmed by 8 bases and 6 bases, with 14 bases remaining between them. The CDR3 is 13 residues long. The V gene's germline CDR1 is SGHAT and CDR2 FQDESV (reference sequence).

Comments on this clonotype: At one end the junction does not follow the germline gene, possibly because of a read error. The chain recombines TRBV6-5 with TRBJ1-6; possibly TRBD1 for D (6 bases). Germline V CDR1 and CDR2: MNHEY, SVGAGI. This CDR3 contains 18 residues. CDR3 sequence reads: CAISYAGARLSYNSPLHF. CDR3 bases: TGTGCCATCAGTTACGCGGGGGCGCGACTCTCCTATAATTCACCCCTCCACTTT.

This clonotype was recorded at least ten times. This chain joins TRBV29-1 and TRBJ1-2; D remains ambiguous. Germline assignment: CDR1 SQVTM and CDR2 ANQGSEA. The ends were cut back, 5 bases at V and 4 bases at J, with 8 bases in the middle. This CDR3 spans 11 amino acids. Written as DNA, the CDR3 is TGCAGCGTTTTCCTCCTCTATGGCTACACCTTC. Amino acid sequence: CSVFLLYGYTF.

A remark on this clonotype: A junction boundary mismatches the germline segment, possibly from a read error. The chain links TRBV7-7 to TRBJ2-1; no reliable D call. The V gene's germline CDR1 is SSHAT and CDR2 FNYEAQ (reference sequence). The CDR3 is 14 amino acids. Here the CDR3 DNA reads TGTGCTAGCAGCTCTGAGACCGTCAACAATGAGCAGTTCTTC. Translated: CASSSETVNNEQFF.

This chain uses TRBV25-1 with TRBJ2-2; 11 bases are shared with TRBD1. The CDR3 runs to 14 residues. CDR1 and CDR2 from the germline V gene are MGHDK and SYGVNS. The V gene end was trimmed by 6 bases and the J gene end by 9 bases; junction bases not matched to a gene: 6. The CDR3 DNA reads TGTGCCAGCAGAGGGACAGGGGGAGCCAGGGAGCTGTTTTTT. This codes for CASRGTGGARELFF.

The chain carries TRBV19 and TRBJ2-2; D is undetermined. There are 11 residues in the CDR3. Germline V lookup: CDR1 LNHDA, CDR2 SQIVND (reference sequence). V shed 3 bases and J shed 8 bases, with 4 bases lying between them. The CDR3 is CASSMDGELFF. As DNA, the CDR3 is TGTGCCAGTAGTATGGATGGGGAGCTGTTTTTT.

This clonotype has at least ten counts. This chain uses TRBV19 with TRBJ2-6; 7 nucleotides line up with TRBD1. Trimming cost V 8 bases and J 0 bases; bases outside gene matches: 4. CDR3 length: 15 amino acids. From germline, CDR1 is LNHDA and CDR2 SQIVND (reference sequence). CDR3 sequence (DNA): TGTGCCAGTGGGGGACAGAGCTCTGGGGCCAACGTCCTGACTTTC. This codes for CASGGQSSGANVLTF. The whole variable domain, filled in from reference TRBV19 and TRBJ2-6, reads DGGITQSPKYLFRKEGQNVTLSCEQNLNHDAMYWYRQDPGQGLRLIYYSQIVNDFQKGDIAEGYSVSREKKESFPLTVTSAQKNPTAFYLCASGGQSSGANVLTFGAGSRLTVL.

DNA for the CDR3: TGCAGTGCTAGAGTCACAGGGGCCAACGTCCTGACTTTC. Its protein product is CSARVTGANVLTF. The chain links TRBV20-1 to TRBJ2-6; D gene unclear. CDR1 DFQATT and CDR2 SNEGSKA come from the germline V gene (reference sequence). Deletions cut 1 base from V and 4 bases from J, with 5 bases between. CDR3 length equals 13 residues.